This TCR beta chain was profiled in a study of T-cell reconstitution after alpha-beta-depleted transplantation in children. The CDR3 has 14 amino acids. Germline CDR1 and CDR2: MNHNS and SASEGT. V was pared by 7 bases and J by 1 base, with 7 bases of the junction left unmatched. This sample's TCRbeta library carried unique molecular identifier barcodes. TCRdb reanalysed the PCR reads using MiXCR and keeps one entry per CDR3 protein. The repertoire holds over 300,000 distinct CDR3 sequences, with approximately 10% as singletons. The receptor's source is a human donor who donated a stem cell graft to a child with acute lymphoblastic leukemia. This chain joins TRBV6-1 and TRBJ2-7, with 7 bases aligning to TRBD1. This sample comprised PBMCs from the stem cell graft donor, obtained from the stem cell graft. In DNA form, the CDR3 reads TGTGCCAGCAAGGGGAGACAGGGATCCTACGAGCAGTACTTC. Its translation is CASKGRQGSYEQYF.